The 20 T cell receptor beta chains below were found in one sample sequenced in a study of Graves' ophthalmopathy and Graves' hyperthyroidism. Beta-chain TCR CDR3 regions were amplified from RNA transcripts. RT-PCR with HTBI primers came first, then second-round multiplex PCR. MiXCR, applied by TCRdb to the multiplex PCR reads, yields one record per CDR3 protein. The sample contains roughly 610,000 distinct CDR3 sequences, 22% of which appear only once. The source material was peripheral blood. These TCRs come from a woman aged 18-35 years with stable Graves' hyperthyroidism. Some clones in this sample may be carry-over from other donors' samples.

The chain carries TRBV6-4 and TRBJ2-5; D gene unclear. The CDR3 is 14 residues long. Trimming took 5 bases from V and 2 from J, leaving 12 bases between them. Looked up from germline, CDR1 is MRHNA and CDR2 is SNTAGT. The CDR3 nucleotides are TGTGCCAGCAGTCCGAATACCCTACAAGAGACCCAGTACTTC. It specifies CASSPNTLQETQYF.

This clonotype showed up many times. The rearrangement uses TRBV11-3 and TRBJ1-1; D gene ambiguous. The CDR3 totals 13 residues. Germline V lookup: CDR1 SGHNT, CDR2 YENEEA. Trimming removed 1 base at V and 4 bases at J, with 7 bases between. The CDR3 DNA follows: TGTGCCAGCAGCTTAGGGACGACCACTGAAGCTTTCTTT. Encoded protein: CASSLGTTTEAFF. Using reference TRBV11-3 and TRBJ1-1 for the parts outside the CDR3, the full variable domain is EAGVVQSPRYKIIEKKQPVAFWCNPISGHNTLYWYLQNLGQGPELLIRYENEEAVDDSQLPKDRFSAERLKGVDSTLKIQPAELGDSAVYLCASSLGTTTEAFFGQGTRLTVV.

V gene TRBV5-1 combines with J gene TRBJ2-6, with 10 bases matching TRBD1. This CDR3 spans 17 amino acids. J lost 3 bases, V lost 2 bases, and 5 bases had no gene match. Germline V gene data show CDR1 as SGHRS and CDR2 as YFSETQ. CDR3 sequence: CASSLRTGGFGANVLTF. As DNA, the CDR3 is TGCGCCAGCAGCTTAAGGACAGGGGGTTTTGGGGCCAACGTCCTGACTTTC.

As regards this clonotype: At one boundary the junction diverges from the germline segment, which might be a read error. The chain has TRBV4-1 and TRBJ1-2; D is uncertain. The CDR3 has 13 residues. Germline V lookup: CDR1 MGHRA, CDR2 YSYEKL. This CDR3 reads CTSSQGIGYGYTF. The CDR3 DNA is TGCACCAGCAGCCAAGGTATAGGTTATGGCTACACCTTC.

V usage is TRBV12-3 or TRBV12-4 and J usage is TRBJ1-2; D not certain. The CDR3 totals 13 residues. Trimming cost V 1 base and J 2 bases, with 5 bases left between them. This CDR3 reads CASSLGKNYGYTF. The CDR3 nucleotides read TGTGCCAGCAGTTTAGGGAAGAACTATGGCTACACCTTC.

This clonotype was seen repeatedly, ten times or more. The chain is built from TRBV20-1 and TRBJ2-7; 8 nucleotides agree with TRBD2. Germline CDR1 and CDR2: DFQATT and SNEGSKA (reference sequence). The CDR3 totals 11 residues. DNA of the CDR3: TGCGGGATAAGACTAGCGCGCGAGCAGTACTTC. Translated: CGIRLAREQYF.

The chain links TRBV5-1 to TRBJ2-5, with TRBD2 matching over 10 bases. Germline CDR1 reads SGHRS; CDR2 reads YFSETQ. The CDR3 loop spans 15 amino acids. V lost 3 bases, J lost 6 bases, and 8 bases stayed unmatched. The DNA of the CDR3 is TGCGCCAGCAGCTCAGAGCGGGAGGGACCTCAGACCCAGTACTTC. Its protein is CASSSEREGPQTQYF.

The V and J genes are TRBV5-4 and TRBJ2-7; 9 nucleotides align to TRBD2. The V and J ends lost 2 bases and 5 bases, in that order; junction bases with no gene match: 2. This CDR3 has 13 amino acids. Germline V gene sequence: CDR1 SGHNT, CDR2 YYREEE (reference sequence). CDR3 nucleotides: TGTGCCAGCAGCTTCGCGGGGGGGAACGAGCAGTACTTC. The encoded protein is CASSFAGGNEQYF.

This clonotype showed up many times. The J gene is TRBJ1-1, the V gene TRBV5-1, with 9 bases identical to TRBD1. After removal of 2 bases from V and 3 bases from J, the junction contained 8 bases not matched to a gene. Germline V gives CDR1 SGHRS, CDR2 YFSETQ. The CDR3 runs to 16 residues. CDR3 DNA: TGCGCCAGCAGCTTACGACAGGGGGGGATCGACACTGAAGCTTTCTTT. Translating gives CASSLRQGGIDTEAFF.

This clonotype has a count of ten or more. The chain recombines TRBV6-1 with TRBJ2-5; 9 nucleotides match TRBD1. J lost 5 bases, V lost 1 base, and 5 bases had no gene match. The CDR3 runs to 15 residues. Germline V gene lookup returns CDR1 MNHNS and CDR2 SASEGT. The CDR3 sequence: CASSEGTGGEETQYF. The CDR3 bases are TGTGCCAGCAGTGAAGGTACAGGGGGCGAGGAGACCCAGTACTTC.

CDR3 in DNA: TGTGCCATCTCGACGGGGACTGAAGCTTTCTTT. It encodes CAISTGTEAFF. This chain joins TRBV27 and TRBJ1-1; D gene uncertain. Looked up from germline, CDR1 is MNHEY and CDR2 is SMNVEV (reference sequence). Trimming took 10 bases from V and 5 from J, leaving 11 bases between them. The CDR3 extends over 11 amino acids.

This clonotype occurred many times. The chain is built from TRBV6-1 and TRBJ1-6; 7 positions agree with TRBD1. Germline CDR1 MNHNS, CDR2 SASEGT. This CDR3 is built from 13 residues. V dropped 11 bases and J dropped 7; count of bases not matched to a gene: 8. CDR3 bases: TGTGCCGGAGGACAGGTCACGAATTCACCCCTCCACTTT. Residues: CAGGQVTNSPLHF.

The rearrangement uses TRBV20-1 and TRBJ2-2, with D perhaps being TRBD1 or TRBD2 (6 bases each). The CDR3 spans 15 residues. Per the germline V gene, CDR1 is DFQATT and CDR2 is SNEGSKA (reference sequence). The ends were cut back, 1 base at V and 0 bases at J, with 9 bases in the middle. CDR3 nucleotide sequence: TGCAGTGCTAGAGGGAGGGGGTCGAACACCGGGGAGCTGTTTTTT. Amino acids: CSARGRGSNTGELFF.

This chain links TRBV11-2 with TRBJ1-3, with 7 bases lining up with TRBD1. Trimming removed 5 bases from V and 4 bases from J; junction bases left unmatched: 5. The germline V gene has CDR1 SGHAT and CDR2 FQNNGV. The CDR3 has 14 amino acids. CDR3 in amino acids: CASSQTGLGNTIYF. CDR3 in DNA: TGTGCCAGCAGCCAGACAGGGTTAGGAAACACCATATATTTT.

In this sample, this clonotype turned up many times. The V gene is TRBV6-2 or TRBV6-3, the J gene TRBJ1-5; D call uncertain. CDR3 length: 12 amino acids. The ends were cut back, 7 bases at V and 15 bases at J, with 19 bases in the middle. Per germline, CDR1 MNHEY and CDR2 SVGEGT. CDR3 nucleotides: TGTGCCAGCACCGACACCATAGGCCGCACGCATTTT. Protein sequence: CASTDTIGRTHF.

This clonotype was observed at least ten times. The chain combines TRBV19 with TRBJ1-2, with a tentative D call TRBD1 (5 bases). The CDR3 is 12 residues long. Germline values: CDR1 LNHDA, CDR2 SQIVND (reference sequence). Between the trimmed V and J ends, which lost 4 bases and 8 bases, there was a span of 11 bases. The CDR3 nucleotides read TGTGCCAGTAGTACCAACAGGAGGGGCTACACCTTC. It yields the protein CASSTNRRGYTF. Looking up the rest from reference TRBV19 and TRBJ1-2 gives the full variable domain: DGGITQSPKYLFRKEGQNVTLSCEQNLNHDAMYWYRQDPGQGLRLIYYSQIVNDFQKGDIAEGYSVSREKKESFPLTVTSAQKNPTAFYLCASSTNRRGYTFGSGTRLTVV.

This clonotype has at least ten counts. CDR3 sequence reads: CASSSGTGSNTEAFF. CDR3 nucleotides: TGTGCCAGCAGTTCCGGGACAGGGTCGAACACTGAAGCTTTCTTT. This chain links TRBV6-5 with TRBJ1-1; 9 bases agree with TRBD1. After removal of 4 bases from V and 1 base from J, the junction contained 4 bases not matched to a gene. CDR1 and CDR2 from the germline V gene are MNHEY and SVGAGI. CDR3 length: 15 amino acids.

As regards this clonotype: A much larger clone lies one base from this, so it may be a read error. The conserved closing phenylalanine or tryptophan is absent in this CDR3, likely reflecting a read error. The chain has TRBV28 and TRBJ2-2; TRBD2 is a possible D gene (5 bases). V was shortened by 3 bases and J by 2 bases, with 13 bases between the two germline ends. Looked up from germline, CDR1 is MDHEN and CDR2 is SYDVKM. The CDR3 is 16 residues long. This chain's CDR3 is CASSLVAPSNTGELFV. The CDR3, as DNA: TGTGCCAGCAGTTTGGTAGCGCCGTCAAACACCGGGGAGCTGTTTGTT.

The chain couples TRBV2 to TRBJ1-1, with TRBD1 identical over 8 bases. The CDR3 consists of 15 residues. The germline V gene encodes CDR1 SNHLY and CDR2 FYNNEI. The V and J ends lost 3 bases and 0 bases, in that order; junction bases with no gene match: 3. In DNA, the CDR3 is TGTGCCAGCAGTGAGGACAGGGCTGTGAACACTGAAGCTTTCTTT. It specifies CASSEDRAVNTEAFF. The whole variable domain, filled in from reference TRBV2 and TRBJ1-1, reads EPEVTQTPSHQVTQMGQEVILRCVPISNHLYFYWYRQILGQKVEFLVSFYNNEISEKSEIFDDQFSVERPDGSNFTLKIRSTKLEDSAMYFCASSEDRAVNTEAFFGQGTRLTVV.

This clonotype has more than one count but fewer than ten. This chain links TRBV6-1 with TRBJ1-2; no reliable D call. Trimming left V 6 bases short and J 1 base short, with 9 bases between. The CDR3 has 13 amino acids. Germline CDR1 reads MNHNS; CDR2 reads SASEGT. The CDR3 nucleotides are TGTGCCAGCAGGAATTCTGATAACTATGGCTACACCTTC. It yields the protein CASRNSDNYGYTF.